These T cell receptor beta chains were read from a single sample in a study of regulatory T cells in long-lasting Graves disease. In TCRdb, the multiplex PCR reads were re-called with MiXCR into one record per CDR3 protein. Of approximately 400,000 distinct CDR3 sequences listed, 14% to 15% are singletons. These data also formed part of another study, on T cells in Graves' hyperthyroidism and ophthalmopathy.

Source: peripheral blood mononuclear cells (PBMCs), taken at new diagnosis, from a patient treated with antithyroid drugs. The origin of the receptors is a middle-aged woman with Graves disease. The CDR3 runs from the conserved cysteine through the conserved F or W. The D gene is left open where the match is weak. Rows give clone size only sometimes, using once, few, many, or a class for an expanded clone.

>TRBD1|-|15|TRBJ2-5|TRBV6-5
CASSYLGTGQETQYF
TGTGCCAGCAGTTACCTTGGGACAGGACAAGAGACCCAGTACTTC
>TRBD1|few|15|TRBJ2-7|TRBV6-1
CASTESGTGGGEQYF
TGTGCCAGCACTGAGTCGGGGACAGGGGGCGGCGAGCAGTACTTC
>-|-|12|TRBJ2-3|TRBV11-2
CASSSPVDTQYF
TGTGCCAGCAGCTCCCCGGTAGATACGCAGTATTTT
>TRBD1|few|20|TRBJ2-2|TRBV5-5
CASSLVPATGVRLDTGELFF
TGTGCCAGCAGCTTGGTTCCCGCGACAGGGGTTCGGTTGGACACCGGGGAGCTGTTTTTT
>-|few|13|TRBJ2-5|TRBV20-1
CSANSPGLETQYF
TGCAGTGCTAACAGTCCCGGCCTCGAGACCCAGTACTTC
>-|many|15|TRBJ2-7|TRBV5-1
CASSFRGDGSYEQYF
TGCGCCAGCAGCTTCCGAGGAGATGGTTCCTACGAGCAGTACTTC
>-|-|15|TRBJ1-5|TRBV7-9
CASSLGTAANQPQHF
TGTGCCAGCAGCCTCGGGACGGCCGCGAATCAGCCCCAGCATTTT
>-|few|16|TRBJ2-7|TRBV27
CASSLSMLDSWYEQYF
TGTGCCAGCAGTTTATCCATGTTGGACAGTTGGTACGAGCAGTACTTC
>TRBD1|-|15|TRBJ2-7|TRBV19
CASSIKGQVLTEQYF
TGTGCCAGTAGTATAAAGGGACAGGTACTTACCGAGCAGTACTTC
>TRBD1|many|16|TRBJ1-2|TRBV28
CASSSDRALPKYGYTF
TGTGCCAGCAGTTCGGACAGGGCCCTGCCTAAGTATGGCTACACCTTC
>-|-|16|TRBJ1-2|TRBV2
CASSEEGSHYGRGYTF
TGTGCCAGCAGTGAAGAAGGGAGCCATTATGGTCGTGGCTACACCTTC
>-|many|14|TRBJ2-3|TRBV27
CASSLRSATDTQYF
TGTGCCAGCAGTTTACGTAGCGCCACAGATACGCAGTATTTT
>-|few|16|TRBJ1-2|TRBV7-9
CASSLDPGRARYGYTF
TGTGCCAGCAGCTTAGATCCCGGCAGGGCTCGATATGGCTACACCTTC
>TRBD1|many|14|TRBJ2-1|TRBV12-3/TRBV12-4
CASIAGQGVDEQFF
TGTGCCAGCATCGCGGGACAGGGGGTTGATGAGCAGTTCTTC
>TRBD1|-|17|TRBJ1-1|TRBV4-2
CASSQLNGQGAIGEAFF
TGTGCCAGCAGCCAACTCAACGGACAGGGGGCGATAGGTGAAGCTTTCTTT
>TRBD1|-|13|TRBJ2-5|TRBV5-1
CASSFGTVETQYF
TGCGCCAGCAGCTTCGGGACAGTTGAGACCCAGTACTTC
>TRBD2|many|15|TRBJ2-7|TRBV12-3/TRBV12-4
CASRSGTSGNYEQYF
TGTGCCAGCAGGTCCGGGACTAGCGGGAACTACGAGCAGTACTTC
>TRBD2|many|15|TRBJ2-5|TRBV13
CASSPPGLGPGSQYF
TGTGCCAGCAGCCCACCGGGACTAGGCCCAGGATCCCAGTACTTC
>TRBD1|few|16|TRBJ1-3|TRBV19
CASSMFQGATGNTIYF
TGTGCCAGTAGTATGTTTCAGGGGGCGACAGGAAACACCATATATTTT
>-|many|14|TRBJ1-1|TRBV12-3/TRBV12-4
CASSFGQVNTEAFF
TGTGCCAGCAGTTTCGGACAAGTGAACACTGAAGCTTTCTTT
>TRBD2|many|13|TRBJ2-7|TRBV20-1
CSAGLAGVYEQYF
TGCAGTGCGGGACTAGCGGGAGTCTACGAGCAGTACTTC
>-|-|10|TRBJ2-1|TRBV12-3/TRBV12-4
CASSRAEQFF
TGTGCCAGCAGTAGGGCTGAGCAGTTCTTC
>-|many|15|TRBJ1-2|TRBV27
CASSLSGLTNYGYTF
TGTGCCAGCAGTCTATCGGGGTTGACTAACTATGGCTACACCTTC
>TRBD2|many|16|TRBJ2-2|TRBV10-2
CASSNPGTSGTGELFF
TGCGCCAGCAGTAACCCCGGGACTAGCGGGACCGGGGAGCTGTTTTTT
>TRBD2|few|13|TRBJ2-7|TRBV28
CASSVSGGGEQYF
TGTGCCAGCAGTGTCTCCGGGGGGGGCGAGCAGTACTTC
>-|-|16|TRBJ2-3|TRBV6-2/TRBV6-3
CASSYGTGSSTDTQYF
TGTGCCAGCAGTTACGGAACGGGGTCTAGCACAGATACGCAGTATTTT
>-|many|15|TRBJ2-7|TRBV7-2
CASSPRRTASYEQYF
TGTGCCAGCAGCCCGCGACGGACGGCTTCCTACGAGCAGTACTTC
>TRBD1|many|15|TRBJ1-2|TRBV6-1
CASAVQGEANYGYTF
TGTGCCAGCGCCGTACAGGGGGAAGCTAACTATGGCTACACCTTC
>TRBD1|few|12|TRBJ2-1|TRBV29-1
CSVGPGGNEQFF
TGCAGCGTTGGGCCAGGGGGCAATGAGCAGTTCTTC
>-|few|12|TRBJ1-1|TRBV20-1
CSARDPNTEAFF
TGCAGTGCTAGAGACCCGAACACTGAAGCTTTCTTT
>-|many|18|TRBJ2-3|TRBV12-5
CASGLLYEGDPDTDTQYF
TGTGCTAGTGGTTTGCTTTACGAGGGGGACCCGGACACAGATACGCAGTATTTT
>-|-|16|TRBJ1-5|TRBV4-1
CASSRYSTGPSQPQHF
TGCGCCAGCAGCCGGTACTCAACAGGGCCCAGCCAGCCCCAGCATTTT
>TRBD1|-|13|TRBJ1-1|TRBV29-1
CSTGQSGNTEAFF
TGCAGCACGGGACAGTCGGGGAACACTGAAGCTTTCTTT
>TRBD1|-|15|TRBJ1-1|TRBV29-1
CSVEPRTGPNTEAFF
TGCAGCGTTGAACCCAGGACAGGTCCGAACACTGAAGCTTTCTTT
>TRBD1|few|14|TRBJ1-1|TRBV3-1
CASSPGTGEAEAFF
TGTGCCAGCAGCCCGGGGACAGGGGAAGCTGAAGCTTTCTTT
>-|-|12|TRBJ2-7|TRBV12-3/TRBV12-4
CASSLVSYELYF
TGTGCCAGCAGTTTAGTTTCCTACGAGCTGTACTTC
>TRBD2|few|19|TRBJ2-3|TRBV7-6
CASSPLPAGGISSTDTQYF
TGTGCCAGCAGCCCTCTCCCAGCGGGGGGAATCTCTAGCACAGATACGCAGTATTTT
>TRBD1|many|14|TRBJ1-2|TRBV19
CASTLDRVPWGYTF
TGTGCCAGTACCCTGGACAGGGTCCCTTGGGGCTACACCTTC
>-|few|14|TRBJ2-5|TRBV19
CASSIGPSRETQYF
TGTGCCAGTAGTATAGGACCGAGCCGGGAGACCCAGTACTTC
>-|-|15|TRBJ1-2|TRBV5-4
CASSAFSLLMGGYTF
TGTGCCAGCAGCGCGTTTAGCCTCTTAATGGGCGGCTACACCTTC
>TRBD1|-|14|TRBJ1-3|TRBV20-1
CSARVRDRGNTIYF
TGCAGTGCTAGAGTTAGGGACAGAGGAAACACCATATATTTT
>-|many|11|TRBJ2-1|TRBV6-2/TRBV6-3
CATLLDNEQFF
TGTGCCACCCTGTTGGACAATGAGCAGTTCTTC
>-|many|12|TRBJ2-1|TRBV11-3
CASSPKRVEQFF
TGTGCCAGCAGCCCGAAACGGGTTGAGCAGTTCTTC
>-|many|13|TRBJ1-4|TRBV3-1
CASSHGRGEKLFF
TGTGCCAGCAGCCACGGACGAGGAGAAAAACTGTTTTTT
>TRBD1|-|15|TRBJ2-5|TRBV20-1
CSAGAGGQGLETQYF
TGCAGTGCTGGAGCAGGGGGACAGGGGTTGGAGACCCAGTACTTC
>-|few|15|TRBJ1-6|TRBV4-2
CASSQDRKGNSPLHF
TGTGCCAGCAGCCAAGATCGTAAGGGGAATTCACCCCTCCACTTT
>TRBD1|many|16|TRBJ2-7|TRBV7-9
CASSRVQGTSSYEQYF
TGTGCCAGCAGCCGGGTACAGGGGACCTCCTCCTACGAGCAGTACTTC
>-|many|13|TRBJ1-1|TRBV5-1
CASSFAKNTEAFF
TGCGCCAGCAGCTTCGCGAAAAACACTGAAGCTTTCTTT
>TRBD1|-|14|TRBJ1-6|TRBV10-3
CAISEPGQGSPLHF
TGTGCCATCAGCGAACCGGGACAGGGTTCACCCCTCCACTTT
>-|many|12|TRBJ1-1|TRBV19
CASSTGPTEAFF
TGTGCCAGTAGTACAGGGCCCACTGAAGCTTTCTTT
>TRBD1|many|15|TRBJ2-7|TRBV6-1
CASSERDRGFSEQYF
TGTGCCAGCAGTGAACGGGACAGGGGCTTTTCCGAGCAGTACTTC
>-|few|13|TRBJ1-2|TRBV9
CASSVAQGNGYTF
TGTGCCAGCAGCGTAGCACAGGGAAATGGCTACACCTTC
>TRBD2|-|16|TRBJ2-1|TRBV6-2/TRBV6-3
CASSGGLAGAPTEQFF
TGTGCCAGCAGTGGGGGACTAGCGGGCGCACCAACCGAGCAGTTCTTC
>-|-|16|TRBJ2-7|TRBV27
CASSLPLKGGPYEQYF
TGTGCCAGCAGTTTACCACTCAAGGGGGGCCCATACGAGCAGTACTTC
>TRBD2|many|14|TRBJ2-5|TRBV7-3
CASSPAGRQETQYF
TGTGCCAGCAGCCCAGCGGGACGACAAGAGACCCAGTACTTC
>TRBD1|-|16|TRBJ1-1|TRBV5-1
CASSLAGRTGGTEAFF
TGCGCCAGCAGCTTGGCCGGGAGAACAGGGGGCACTGAAGCTTTCTTT
>-|-|15|TRBJ2-2|TRBV11-3
CASSLQGWGTGELFF
TGTGCCAGCAGCTTACAGGGATGGGGCACCGGGGAGCTGTTTTTT
>-|-|14|TRBJ2-1|TRBV13
CASSLHSSYNEQFF
TGTGCCAGCAGCTTACACTCCTCCTACAATGAGCAGTTCTTC
>TRBD2|few|14|TRBJ2-2|TRBV4-2
CASSQGLAAGELFF
TGTGCCAGCAGCCAGGGACTAGCTGCCGGGGAGCTGTTTTTT